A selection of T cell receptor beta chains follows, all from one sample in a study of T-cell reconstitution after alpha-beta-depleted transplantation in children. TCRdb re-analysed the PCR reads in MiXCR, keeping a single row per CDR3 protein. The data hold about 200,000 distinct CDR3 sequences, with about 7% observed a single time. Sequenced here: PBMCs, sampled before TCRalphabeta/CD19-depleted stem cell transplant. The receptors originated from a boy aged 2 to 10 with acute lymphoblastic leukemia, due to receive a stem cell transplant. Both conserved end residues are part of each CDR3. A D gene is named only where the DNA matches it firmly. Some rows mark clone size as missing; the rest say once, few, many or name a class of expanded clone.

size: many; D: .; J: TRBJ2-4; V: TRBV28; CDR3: CASRIQNIQYF; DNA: TGTGCCAGCAGGATTCAAAACATTCAGTACTTC
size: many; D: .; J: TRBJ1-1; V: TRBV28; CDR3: CASSPVGRTEAFF; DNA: TGTGCCAGCAGCCCTGTGGGGCGCACTGAAGCTTTCTTT
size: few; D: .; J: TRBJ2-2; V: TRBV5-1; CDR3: CASTLIRDSYTGELFF; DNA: TGCGCCAGCACCTTGATCCGGGACTCGTACACCGGGGAGCTGTTTTTT
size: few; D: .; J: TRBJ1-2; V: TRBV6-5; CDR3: CASSYRTRLGIYGYTF; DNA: TGTGCCAGCAGTTACCGGACAAGGTTAGGGATCTATGGCTACACCTTC
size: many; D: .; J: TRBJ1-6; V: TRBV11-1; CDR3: CASSFATYNSPLHF; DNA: TGTGCCAGCTCATTTGCCACCTATAATTCACCCCTCCACTTT
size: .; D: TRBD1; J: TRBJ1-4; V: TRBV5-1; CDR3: CASSLSGSDREEKLFF; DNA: TGCGCCAGCAGCTTGTCAGGATCGGACAGGGAAGAAAAACTGTTTTTT
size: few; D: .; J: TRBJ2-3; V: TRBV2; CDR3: CASSEAGVTDTQYF; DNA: TGTGCCAGCAGTGAAGCGGGGGTCACAGATACGCAGTATTTT
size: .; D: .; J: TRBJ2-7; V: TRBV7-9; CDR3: CASSQGGKPYF; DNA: TGTGCCAGCAGCCAGGGGGGGAAGCCGTACTTC
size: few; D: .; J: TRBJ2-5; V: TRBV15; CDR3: CATSRDGGTQYF; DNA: TGTGCCACCAGCAGAGATGGGGGGACCCAGTACTTC
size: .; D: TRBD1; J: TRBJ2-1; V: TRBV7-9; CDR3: CASSTGTGNYNEQFF; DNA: TGTGCCAGCAGCACCGGGACAGGGAACTACAATGAGCAGTTCTTC
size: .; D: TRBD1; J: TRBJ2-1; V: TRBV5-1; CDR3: CASSSAGTGKRYEQFF; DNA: TGCGCCAGCAGCTCGGCCGGGACAGGGAAAAGGTATGAGCAGTTCTTC
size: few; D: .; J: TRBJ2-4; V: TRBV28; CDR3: CASSRGYGTEGNIQYF; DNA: TGTGCCAGCAGCAGGGGTTATGGGACGGAGGGGAACATTCAGTACTTC
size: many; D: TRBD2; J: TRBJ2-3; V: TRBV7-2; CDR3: CASSFYGGAIRTDTQYF; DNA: TGTGCCAGCAGCTTCTACGGGGGGGCGATACGGACAGATACGCAGTATTTT
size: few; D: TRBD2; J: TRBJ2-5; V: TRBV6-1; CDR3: CASRSLGAGGETQYF; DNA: TGTGCCAGCAGGAGCCTCGGGGCCGGGGGGGAGACCCAGTACTTC
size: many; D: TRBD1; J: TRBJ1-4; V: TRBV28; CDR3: CASSGQGDVEEKLFF; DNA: TGTGCCAGCAGTGGACAGGGGGACGTAGAGGAAAAACTGTTTTTT
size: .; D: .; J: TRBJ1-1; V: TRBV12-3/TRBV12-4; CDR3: CASRDTNTEAFF; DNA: TGTGCCAGCAGGGACACAAACACTGAAGCTTTCTTT